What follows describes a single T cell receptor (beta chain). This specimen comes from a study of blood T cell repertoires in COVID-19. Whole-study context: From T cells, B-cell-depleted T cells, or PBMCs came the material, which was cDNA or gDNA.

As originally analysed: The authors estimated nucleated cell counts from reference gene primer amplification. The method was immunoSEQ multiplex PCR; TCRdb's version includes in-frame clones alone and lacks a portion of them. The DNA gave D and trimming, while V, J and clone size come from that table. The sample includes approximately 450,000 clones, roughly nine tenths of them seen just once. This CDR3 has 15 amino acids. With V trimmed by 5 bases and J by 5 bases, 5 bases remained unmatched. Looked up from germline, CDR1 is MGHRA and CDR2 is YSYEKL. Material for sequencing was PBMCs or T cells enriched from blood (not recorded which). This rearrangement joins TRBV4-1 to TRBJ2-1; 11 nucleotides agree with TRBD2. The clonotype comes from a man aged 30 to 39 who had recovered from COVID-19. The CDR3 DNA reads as TGCGCCAGCAGCAAACTAGCGGGAGTGCACAATGAGCAGTTCTTC. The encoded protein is CASSKLAGVHNEQFF.